This T cell receptor (beta chain) came from a study of siplizumab effects on memory and regulatory T cells (dated by TCRdb to between 2018 and 2021). For the study in its entirety: The study looked at the effect of siplizumab, an anti-CD2 antibody, on alloreactive T-cell subsets in allogeneic mixed lymphocyte reactions made from human PBMCs. Overall study results and their limits: The cumulative frequency of alloreactive sequences traceable to unstimulated CD4+ memory T cells was significantly reduced by siplizumab. Unstimulated naive T cells appeared more diverse than memory T cells, and naive cells seemed to contribute substantially to the alloresponse. No functional confirmation was obtained for the suppressive function of proliferating Tregs from siplizumab cultures. Of the alloreactive CD4+ clones that could be mapped, the Treg-derived share averaged about 63% with siplizumab compared with approximately 30% in control reactions. Roughly 80-95% of proliferating CD4+ or CD8+ clones could not be assigned a naive or memory phenotype. Sequences below about 10^-5 frequency were poorly captured, so only a minor fraction of alloreactive clones could be mapped to unstimulated subsets.

This clone was found once. Which antigen it targets is not known. One base away there is no much larger clone; base qualities are not given. Library preparation used the immunoSEQ multiplex PCR assay. The deep sequencing platform assayed around 95,000 TCR templates per sample. Genomic DNA extracted from sorted T cells was used for TCRbeta CDR3 sequencing. The source study handled its data this way. The R programming language was used for clonal analysis of TCRbeta CDR3 data. Unstimulated samples were compared with post-reaction CFSE-low samples to define alloreactive CD4+ and CD8+ clones. By matching sequences to the repertoires of sorted unstimulated Treg and non-Treg cells, each alloreactive CD4+ clone was assigned a regulatory or non-regulatory origin. The table comes from immuneACCESS by way of TCRdb, which keeps in-frame sequences with V and J called. Part of the clones is missing from these tables; in studies checked, under half for an unresolved V gene and the rest for unknown reasons. V, J and clone size are those of that table, while D and trimming were read from the DNA. For this sample there are roughly 93,000 clones; roughly 94% appear just once. The ten largest clonotypes hold approximately 1.2% of the sample.

The CDR3, cysteine through phenylalanine, is 15 amino acids long. Left in the record is the CDR3 DNA by itself, 45 bases read in frame from the first base. CDR1 and CDR2 are drawn from the germline V gene: SGHVS, FQNEAQ. At the junction V is shortened by 1 base and J by 7 bases, with 17 bases in between. Sorted unstimulated T cells, along with proliferating T cells recovered from mixed lymphocyte reactions, underwent TCRbeta CDR3 sequencing. Fresh whole blood from ten HLA-typed healthy donors was used as the source from which PBMCs were isolated. To map where alloreactive clones came from, unstimulated CD4+ non-regulatory T cells were FACS-sorted.

Recombination linked TRBV7-8 to TRBJ2-7; the D gene is tentatively TRBD1 or TRBD2, each matching 5 bases. The sample comprised non-Treg CD4+ T cells sorted from blood. Interpreted using the paper, the cell subset or site label stands for: FACS-sorted unstimulated CD4+ non-regulatory T cells. The TCR was taken from a human donor in good health. For the CDR3, the sequence is CASSLGASGTWEQYF. The DNA is TGTGCCAGCAGCTTAGGGGCCTCCGGGACCTGGGAGCAGTACTTC.